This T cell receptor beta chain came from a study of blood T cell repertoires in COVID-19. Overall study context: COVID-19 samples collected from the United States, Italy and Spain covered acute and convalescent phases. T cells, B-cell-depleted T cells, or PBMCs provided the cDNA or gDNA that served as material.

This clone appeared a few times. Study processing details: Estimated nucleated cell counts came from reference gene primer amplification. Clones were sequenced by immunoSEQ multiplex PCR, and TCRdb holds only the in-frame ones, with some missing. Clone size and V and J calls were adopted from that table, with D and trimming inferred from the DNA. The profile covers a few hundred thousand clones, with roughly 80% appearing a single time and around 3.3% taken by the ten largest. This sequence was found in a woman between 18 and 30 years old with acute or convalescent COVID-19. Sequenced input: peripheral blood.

The CDR3 nucleotides are TGTGCCAGCAGCCAACGGGACAGGGGATACGAGCAGTACTTC. This sequence encodes CASSQRDRGYEQYF. The rearrangement joins TRBV7-2 to TRBJ2-7; 10 bases match TRBD1. Germline loops: CDR1 SGHTA, CDR2 FQGNSA. The length of the CDR3 is 14 residues. Trimming cost V 5 bases and J 4 bases; bases outside gene matches: 5.